This T cell receptor beta chain was sequenced in a study of T-cell reconstitution after alpha-beta-depleted transplantation in children. Library preparation (for TCRbeta) was performed with unique molecular identifiers. TCRdb re-called the PCR reads through MiXCR, storing one row per CDR3 protein. The sample contains 600,000 to 700,000 distinct CDR3 sequences, approximately 16% of which appear only once. This clonotype was recorded a few times. The ends were cut back, 4 bases at V and 5 bases at J, with 10 bases in the middle. The CDR3 runs 12 residues. Germline V gives CDR1 SQVTM, CDR2 ANQGSEA. This clonotype was obtained from a human donor who donated a stem cell graft to a child with acute myeloid leukemia. Here the sequenced sample was PBMCs from the stem cell graft donor, taken from the stem cell graft. V usage is TRBV29-1 and J usage is TRBJ2-3, with D maybe TRBD2 (6 bases). CDR3: CSVGGGQDTQYF. For the CDR3, the DNA is TGCAGCGTTGGCGGAGGGCAAGATACGCAGTATTTT.